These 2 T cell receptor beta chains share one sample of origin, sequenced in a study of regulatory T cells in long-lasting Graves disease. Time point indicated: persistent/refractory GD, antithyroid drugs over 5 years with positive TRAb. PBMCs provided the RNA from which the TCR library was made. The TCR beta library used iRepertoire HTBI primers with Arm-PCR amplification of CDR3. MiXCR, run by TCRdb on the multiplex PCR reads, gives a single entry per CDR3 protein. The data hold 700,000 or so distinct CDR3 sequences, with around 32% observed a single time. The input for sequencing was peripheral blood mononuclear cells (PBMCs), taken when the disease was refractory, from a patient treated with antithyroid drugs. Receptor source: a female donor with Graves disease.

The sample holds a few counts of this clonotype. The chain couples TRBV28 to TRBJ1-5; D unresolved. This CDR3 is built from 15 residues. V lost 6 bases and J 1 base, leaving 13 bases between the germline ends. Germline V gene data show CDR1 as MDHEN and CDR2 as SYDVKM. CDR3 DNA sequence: TGTGCCAGCAGCCCCCCGACACTGAGCAATCAGCCCCAGCATTTT. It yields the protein CASSPPTLSNQPQHF. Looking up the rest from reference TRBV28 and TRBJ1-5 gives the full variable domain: DVKVTQSSRYLVKRTGEKVFLECVQDMDHENMFWYRQDPGLGLRLIYFSYDVKMKEKGDIPEGYSVSREKKERFSLILESASTNQTSMYLCASSPPTLSNQPQHFGDGTRLSIL.

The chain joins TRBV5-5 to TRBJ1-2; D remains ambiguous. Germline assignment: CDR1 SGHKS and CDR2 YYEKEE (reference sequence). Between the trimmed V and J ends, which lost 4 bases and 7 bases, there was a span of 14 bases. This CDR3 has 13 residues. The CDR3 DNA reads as TGTGCCAGCAGCGGGCCCCCCCCGGCTGGCTACACCTTC. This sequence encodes CASSGPPPAGYTF.